Presented here are 5 T cell receptor beta chains from one specimen sequenced in a study of T cells in Graves' hyperthyroidism and ophthalmopathy. TCR beta CDR3 regions were amplified from RNA. HTBI primers were employed in a first-round RT-PCR of the TCR CDR3. TCRdb fed the multiplex PCR reads into MiXCR, producing one record per CDR3 protein. The data show around 250,000 distinct CDR3 sequences, around 24% seen once. Sequencing was performed on blood. The origin of the receptors is a woman aged 40-49 years with Graves' ophthalmopathy.

This clonotype was counted at least ten times. This chain joins TRBV6-5 and TRBJ1-5; 7 bases fit TRBD1. CDR3 length equals 14 residues. V gave up 5 bases and J gave up 7 bases; unmatched junction bases: 8. CDR1 is MNHEY, CDR2 SVGAGI, per germline. The CDR3 DNA reads as TGTGCCAGCAGTACCGACAGGGTCCTCCAGCCCCAGCATTTT. Protein product: CASSTDRVLQPQHF.

The chain combines TRBV30 with TRBJ2-4; the D gene is possibly TRBD2 (5 bases). Germline V gene lookup returns CDR1 GTSNPN and CDR2 SVGIG (reference sequence). The CDR3 length is 13 residues. Trimming removed 4 bases at V and 6 bases at J, with 13 bases between. CDR3 amino acids: CAWTVAGGNIQYF. CDR3 nucleotides: TGTGCCTGGACGGTGGCGGGTGGAAACATTCAGTACTTC.

The chain has TRBV7-2 and TRBJ1-2; D is ambiguous. The CDR3 length is 14 residues. Trimming removed 3 bases at V and 6 bases at J, with 14 bases between. CDR1 is SGHTA, CDR2 FQGNSA, per germline. The CDR3 bases are TGTGCCAGCAGCTTTGAAGGTTTTCGGAATGGCTACACCTTC. Amino acid sequence: CASSFEGFRNGYTF.

This clonotype occurred many times. The chain combines TRBV11-1 with TRBJ2-5; D is perhaps TRBD2 (6 bases). Trimming cost V 1 base and J 2 bases, with 11 bases left between them. Germline V gene sequence: CDR1 SGHAT, CDR2 FQDESV (reference sequence). The CDR3 covers 15 residues. This CDR3 is CASSLGWGEQETQYF. As DNA, the CDR3 is TGTGCCAGCAGCTTAGGATGGGGGGAGCAAGAGACCCAGTACTTC.

Many counts were recorded for this clonotype. J is TRBJ2-4 and V is TRBV7-2, with 10 bases that match TRBD2. Germline CDR1 and CDR2: SGHTA and FQGNSA. J was trimmed by 4 bases and V by 7 bases; bases with no gene match: 7. This CDR3 has 15 residues. CDR3 DNA sequence: TGTGCCAGCACATGGCTAGCGGGGGCAAAAAACATTCAGTACTTC. It is translated as CASTWLAGAKNIQYF. The variable domain in full, completed from reference TRBV7-2 and TRBJ2-4, reads GAGVSQSPSNKVTEKGKDVELRCDPISGHTALYWYRQSLGQGLEFLIYFQGNSAPDKSGLPSDRFSAERTGGSVSTLTIQRTQQEDSAVYLCASTWLAGAKNIQYFGAGTRLSVL.